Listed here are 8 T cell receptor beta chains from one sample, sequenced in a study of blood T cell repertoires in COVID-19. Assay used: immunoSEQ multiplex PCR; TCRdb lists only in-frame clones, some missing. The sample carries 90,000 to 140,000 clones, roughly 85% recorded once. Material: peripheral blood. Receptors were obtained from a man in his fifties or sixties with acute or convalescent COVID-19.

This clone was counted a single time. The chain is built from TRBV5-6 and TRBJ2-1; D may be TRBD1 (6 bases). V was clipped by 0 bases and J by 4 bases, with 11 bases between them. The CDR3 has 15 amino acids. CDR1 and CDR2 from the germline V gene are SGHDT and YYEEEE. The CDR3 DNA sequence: TGTGCCAGCAGCTTGGTCGGACAGAAGTACAATGAGCAGTTCTTC. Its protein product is CASSLVGQKYNEQFF.

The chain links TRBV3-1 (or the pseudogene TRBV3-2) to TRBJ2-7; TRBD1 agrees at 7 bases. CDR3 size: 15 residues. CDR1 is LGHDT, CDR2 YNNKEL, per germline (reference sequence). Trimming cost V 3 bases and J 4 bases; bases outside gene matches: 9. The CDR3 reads CASSHSDRAPYEQYF. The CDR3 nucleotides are TGTGCCAGCAGCCACTCCGACAGGGCGCCGTACGAGCAGTACTTC.

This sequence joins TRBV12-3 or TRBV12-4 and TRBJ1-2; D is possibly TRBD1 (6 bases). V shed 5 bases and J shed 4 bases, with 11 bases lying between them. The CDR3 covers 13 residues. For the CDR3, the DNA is TGTGCCAGCAGTCCCAGGACAGTCTATGGCTACACCTTC. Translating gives CASSPRTVYGYTF.

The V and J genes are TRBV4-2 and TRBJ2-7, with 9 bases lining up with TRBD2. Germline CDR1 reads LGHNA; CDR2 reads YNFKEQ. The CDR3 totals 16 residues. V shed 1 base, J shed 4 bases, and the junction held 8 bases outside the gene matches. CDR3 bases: TGTGCCAGCAGCCAAGGCGAAGGCGGGGGGGTTTACGAGCAGTACTTC. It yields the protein CASSQGEGGGVYEQYF.

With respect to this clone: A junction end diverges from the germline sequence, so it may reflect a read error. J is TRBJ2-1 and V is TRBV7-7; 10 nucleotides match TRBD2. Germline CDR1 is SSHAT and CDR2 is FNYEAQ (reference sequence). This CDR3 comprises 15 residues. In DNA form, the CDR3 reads TGTGCTAGCAGCTTGGTGGCTAGCGGGAGTAATGAGCAGTTCTTC. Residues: CASSLVASGSNEQFF.

In nucleotides, the CDR3 is TGTGCCAGCAGCTTAGCTTATAACACCCAAGAGACCCAGTACTTC. Protein: CASSLAYNTQETQYF. V usage is TRBV7-8 and J usage is TRBJ2-5, with D uncertain. Germline-derived CDR1 and CDR2 are SGHVS and FQNEAQ. This CDR3 has 15 amino acids. Trimming stripped 0 bases from V and 1 base from J, with 9 bases between.

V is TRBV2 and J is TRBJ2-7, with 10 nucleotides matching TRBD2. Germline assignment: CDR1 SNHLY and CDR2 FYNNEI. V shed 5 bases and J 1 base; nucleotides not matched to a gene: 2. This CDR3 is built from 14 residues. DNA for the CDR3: TGTGCCAGCAGTTGGACTAGCGGTTCCTACGAGCAGTACTTC. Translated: CASSWTSGSYEQYF.

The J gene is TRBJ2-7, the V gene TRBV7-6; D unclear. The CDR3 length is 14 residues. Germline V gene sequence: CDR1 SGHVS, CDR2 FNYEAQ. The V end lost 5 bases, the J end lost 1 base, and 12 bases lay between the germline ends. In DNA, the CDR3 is TGTGCCAGCAGCCCAATTCTCGGTTCCTACGAGCAGTACTTC. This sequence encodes CASSPILGSYEQYF.